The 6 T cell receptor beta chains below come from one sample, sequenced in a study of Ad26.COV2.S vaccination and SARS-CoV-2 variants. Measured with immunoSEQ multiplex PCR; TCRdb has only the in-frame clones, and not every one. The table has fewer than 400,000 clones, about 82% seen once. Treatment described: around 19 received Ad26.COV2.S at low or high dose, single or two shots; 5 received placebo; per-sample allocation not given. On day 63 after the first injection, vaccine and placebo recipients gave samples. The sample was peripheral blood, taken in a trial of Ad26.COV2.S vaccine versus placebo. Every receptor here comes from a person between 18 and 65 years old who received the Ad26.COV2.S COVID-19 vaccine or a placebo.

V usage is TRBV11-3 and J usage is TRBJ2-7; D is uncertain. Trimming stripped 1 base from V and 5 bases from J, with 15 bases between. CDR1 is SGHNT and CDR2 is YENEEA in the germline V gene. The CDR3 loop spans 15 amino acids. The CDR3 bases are TGTGCCAGCAGCTTAGGCGGAGTCCTGAAGGACGAGCAGTACTTC. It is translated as CASSLGGVLKDEQYF.

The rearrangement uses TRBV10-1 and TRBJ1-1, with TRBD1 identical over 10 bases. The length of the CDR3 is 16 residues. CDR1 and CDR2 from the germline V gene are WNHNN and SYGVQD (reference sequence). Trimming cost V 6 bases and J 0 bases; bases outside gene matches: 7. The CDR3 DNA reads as TGCGCCAGCAGGAGGGACAGGGGTACCTTGAACACTGAAGCTTTCTTT. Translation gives CASRRDRGTLNTEAFF.

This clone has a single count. The CDR3 DNA is TGTGCCATCGGAGAGACAGCAGGGCAGTACTTC. Residues: CAIGETAGQYF. The V call is TRBV10-3, the J call TRBJ2-7, with a possible D match to TRBD1 (5 bases). V lost 8 bases and J lost 9, with 14 bases in between. The germline V gene encodes CDR1 ENHRY and CDR2 SYGVKD. This CDR3 has 11 amino acids.

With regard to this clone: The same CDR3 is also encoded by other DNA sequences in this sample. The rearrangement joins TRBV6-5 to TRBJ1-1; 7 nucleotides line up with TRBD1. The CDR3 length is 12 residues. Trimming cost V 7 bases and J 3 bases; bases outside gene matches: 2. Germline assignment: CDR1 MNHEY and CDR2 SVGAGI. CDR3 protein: CASTRGDTEAFF. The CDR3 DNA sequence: TGTGCCAGCACCAGGGGGGACACTGAAGCTTTCTTT.

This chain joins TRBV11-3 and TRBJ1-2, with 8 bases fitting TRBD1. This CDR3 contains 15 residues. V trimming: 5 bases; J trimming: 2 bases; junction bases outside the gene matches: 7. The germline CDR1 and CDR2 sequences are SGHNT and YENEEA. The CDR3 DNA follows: TGTGCCAGCAGCCATCCGGGACAGGCGAACTATGGCTACACCTTC. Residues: CASSHPGQANYGYTF.

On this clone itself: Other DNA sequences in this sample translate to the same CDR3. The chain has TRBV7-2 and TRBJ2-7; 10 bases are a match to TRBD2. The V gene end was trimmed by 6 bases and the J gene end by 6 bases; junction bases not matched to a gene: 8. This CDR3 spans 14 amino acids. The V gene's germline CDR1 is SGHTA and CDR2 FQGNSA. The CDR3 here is CASSPAGGAGEQYF. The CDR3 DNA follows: TGTGCCAGCAGTCCAGCGGGGGGGGCGGGCGAGCAGTACTTC.